Below, 4 T cell receptor beta chains from the same sample are listed, as sequenced in a study of OX40 agonist ivuxolimab in advanced cancers. The assay was immunoSEQ multiplex PCR, and TCRdb's table has in-frame clones only and misses some. The data hold about 110,000 clones, with under 95% observed a single time. Here the sequenced sample was CD4+ or CD8+ T cells sorted from blood, taken in a trial of the OX40 agonist ivuxolimab. These receptors originate from an adult with an advanced solid tumor such as melanoma, head and neck, liver or kidney cancer.

This clone was observed once. The chain recombines TRBV19 with TRBJ2-1; D is possibly TRBD2 (6 bases). This CDR3 is built from 12 residues. Trimming stripped 4 bases from V and 9 bases from J, with 10 bases between. Germline loops: CDR1 LNHDA, CDR2 SQIVND (reference sequence). CDR3 residues: CASSNGGGEQFF. The CDR3 region has the DNA TGTGCCAGTAGTAACGGGGGAGGTGAGCAGTTCTTC.

This clone was picked up one time. The chain links TRBV30 to TRBJ1-5, with D possibly being TRBD1 (6 bases). Germline V gene data show CDR1 as GTSNPN and CDR2 as SVGIG (reference sequence). The CDR3 covers 13 residues. Trimming pared 1 base from V and 5 bases from J, leaving 9 bases between. The CDR3 is CAWSEGGDQPQHF. Here the CDR3 DNA reads TGTGCCTGGAGTGAAGGGGGGGATCAGCCCCAGCATTTT.

The V call is TRBV10-3, the J call TRBJ1-3; the match to TRBD1 covers 7 bases. Per the germline V gene, CDR1 is ENHRY and CDR2 is SYGVKD. CDR3 length: 15 amino acids. V trimming: 3 bases; J trimming: 3 bases; junction bases outside the gene matches: 5. CDR3 nucleotides: TGTGCCATCAGTGACCCAGGGGGAGGTGGAAACACCATATATTTT. Encoded protein: CAISDPGGGGNTIYF.

This rearrangement joins TRBV30 to TRBJ2-5; 8 nucleotides line up with TRBD2. The CDR3 spans 12 residues. V was pared by 5 bases and J by 4 bases, with 3 bases of the junction left unmatched. Germline V lookup: CDR1 GTSNPN, CDR2 SVGIG (reference sequence). The CDR3 region has the DNA TGTGCCTGGGGAGCGGGAGTAGAGACCCAGTACTTC. This codes for CAWGAGVETQYF.